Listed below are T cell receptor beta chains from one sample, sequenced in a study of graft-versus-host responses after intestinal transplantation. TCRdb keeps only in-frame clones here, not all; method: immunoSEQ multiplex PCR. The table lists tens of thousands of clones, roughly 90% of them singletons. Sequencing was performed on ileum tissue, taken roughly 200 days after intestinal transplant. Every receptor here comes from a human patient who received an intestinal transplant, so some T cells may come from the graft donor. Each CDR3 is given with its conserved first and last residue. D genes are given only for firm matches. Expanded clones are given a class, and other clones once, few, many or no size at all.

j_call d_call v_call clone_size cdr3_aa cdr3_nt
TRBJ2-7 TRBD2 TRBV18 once CASSPPGLAGDREQYF TGTGCCAGCTCACCACCGGGTCTAGCGGGAGACCGCGAGCAGTACTTC
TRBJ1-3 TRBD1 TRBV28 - CASSEGQGAGNTIYF TGTGCCAGCAGTGAAGGACAGGGGGCTGGAAACACCATATATTTT
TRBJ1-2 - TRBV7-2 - CASSLEVTDWGYTF TGTGCCAGCAGCTTAGAAGTCACCGACTGGGGCTACACCTTC
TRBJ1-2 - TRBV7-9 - CASSLVANYGYTF TGTGCCAGCAGCTTAGTAGCTAACTATGGCTACACCTTC
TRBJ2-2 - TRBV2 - CASSESGRGVGTGELFF TGTGCCAGCAGTGAAAGTGGGCGGGGAGTCGGCACCGGGGAGCTGTTTTTT
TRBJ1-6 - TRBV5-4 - CASSSLNRVGGSYNSPLHF TGTGCCAGCAGCTCACTCAACAGGGTAGGGGGTTCCTATAATTCACCCCTCCACTTT
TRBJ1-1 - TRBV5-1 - CASSSPGVNTEAFF TGCGCCAGCAGCTCCCCGGGGGTGAACACTGAAGCTTTCTTT
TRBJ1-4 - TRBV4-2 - CASSQDLEFEKLFF TGTGCCAGCAGCCAAGATCTCGAATTCGAAAAACTGTTTTTT
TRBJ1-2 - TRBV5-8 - CASSLAGENYGYTF TGTGCCAGCAGCTTGGCCGGGGAGAACTATGGCTACACCTTC
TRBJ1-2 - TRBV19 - CASSRGRRGVGYTF TGTGCCAGTAGTAGGGGACGGAGGGGAGTTGGCTACACCTTC
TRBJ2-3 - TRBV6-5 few CASSYRAGATDTQYF TGTGCCAGCAGTTACCGGGCGGGGGCCACAGATACGCAGTATTTT
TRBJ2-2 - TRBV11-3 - CASSPDWGAGELFF TGTGCCAGCAGCCCCGACTGGGGGGCCGGGGAGCTGTTTTTT
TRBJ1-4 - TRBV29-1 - CSVDPGNNEKLFF TGCAGCGTTGATCCGGGAAATAATGAAAAACTGTTTTTT
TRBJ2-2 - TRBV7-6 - CASSLGAGELFF TGTGCCAGCAGCTTAGGTGCCGGGGAGCTGTTTTTT
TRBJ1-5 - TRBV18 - CASSLAGSGFNQPQHF TGTGCCAGCTCGCTAGCAGGTTCTGGCTTCAATCAGCCCCAGCATTTT
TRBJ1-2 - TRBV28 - CASSSTRTDRKYGYTF TGTGCCAGCAGTTCGACCCGGACAGACCGAAAATATGGCTACACCTTC
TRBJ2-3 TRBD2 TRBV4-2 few CASSQDWGGGTDTQYF TGTGCCAGCAGCCAAGATTGGGGGGGTGGCACAGATACGCAGTATTTT
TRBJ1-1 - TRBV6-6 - CASTDWTLGAFF TGTGCCAGCACCGATTGGACTTTGGGAGCTTTCTTT
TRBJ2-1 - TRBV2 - CASSRSGRLAYNEQFF TGTGCCAGCAGTAGGTCGGGACGGCTTGCCTACAATGAGCAGTTCTTC
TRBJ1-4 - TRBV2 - CASKGGANEKLFF TGTGCCAGCAAGGGGGGGGCTAATGAAAAACTGTTTTTT
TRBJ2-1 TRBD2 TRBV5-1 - CASSLLAGEGEQFF TGCGCCAGCAGCTTACTAGCGGGAGAGGGTGAGCAGTTCTTC
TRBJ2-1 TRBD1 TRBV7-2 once CASSWGQGRSEQFF TGTGCCAGCAGCTGGGGACAGGGTAGGAGTGAGCAGTTCTTC
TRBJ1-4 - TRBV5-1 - CASSSDRRKLFF TGCGCCAGCAGCTCCGACAGGAGAAAACTGTTTTTT
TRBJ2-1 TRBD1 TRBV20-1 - CSAEGAGEQFF TGCAGTGCTGAGGGGGCGGGTGAGCAGTTCTTC
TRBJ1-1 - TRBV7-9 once CATTESNTEAFF TGTGCCACCACAGAATCGAACACTGAAGCTTTCTTT
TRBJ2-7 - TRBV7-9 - CASSLGAYEQYF TGTGCCAGCAGCTTAGGGGCCTACGAGCAGTACTTC
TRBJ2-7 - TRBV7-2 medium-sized CASSPRRSLHEQYF TGTGCCAGCAGCCCGCGGCGGTCTTTACACGAGCAGTACTTC
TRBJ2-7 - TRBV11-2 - CASSLVSLVVGQYF TGTGCCAGCAGCTTAGTCTCGTTGGTAGTCGGGCAGTACTTC
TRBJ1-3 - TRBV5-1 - CASSLSTSGNTIYF TGCGCCAGCAGCTTGTCCACCTCTGGAAACACCATATATTTT
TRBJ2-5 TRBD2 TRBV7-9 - CASSLVRGTSGARETQYF TGTGCCAGCAGCCTAGTACGCGGGACTAGCGGGGCTCGAGAGACCCAGTACTTC
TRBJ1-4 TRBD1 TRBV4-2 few CASSQDRTGGNEKLFF TGTGCCAGCAGCCAAGATAGGACAGGGGGGAATGAAAAACTGTTTTTT
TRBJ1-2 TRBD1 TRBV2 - CASSREGGQAGGYTF TGTGCCAGCAGTCGCGAAGGTGGACAGGCTGGCGGCTACACCTTC
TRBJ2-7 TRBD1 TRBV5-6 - CASSLGQGLEQYF TGTGCCAGCAGCTTGGGACAGGGCCTCGAGCAGTACTTC
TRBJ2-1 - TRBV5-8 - CASSLALGQFF TGTGCCAGCAGCTTGGCTCTAGGGCAGTTCTTC
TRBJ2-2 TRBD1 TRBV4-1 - CASSSNRGTGELFF TGCGCCAGCAGCTCCAACAGGGGGACCGGGGAGCTGTTTTTT
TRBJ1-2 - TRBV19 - CASSIAGFNYGYTF TGTGCCAGTAGTATTGCGGGATTTAACTATGGCTACACCTTC
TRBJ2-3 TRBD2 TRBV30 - CAWSARDYRTDTQYF TGTGCCTGGAGTGCCCGGGACTATCGCACAGATACGCAGTATTTT
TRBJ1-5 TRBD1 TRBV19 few CASSPTGELQPQHF TGTGCCAGTAGCCCAACAGGGGAATTGCAGCCCCAGCATTTT